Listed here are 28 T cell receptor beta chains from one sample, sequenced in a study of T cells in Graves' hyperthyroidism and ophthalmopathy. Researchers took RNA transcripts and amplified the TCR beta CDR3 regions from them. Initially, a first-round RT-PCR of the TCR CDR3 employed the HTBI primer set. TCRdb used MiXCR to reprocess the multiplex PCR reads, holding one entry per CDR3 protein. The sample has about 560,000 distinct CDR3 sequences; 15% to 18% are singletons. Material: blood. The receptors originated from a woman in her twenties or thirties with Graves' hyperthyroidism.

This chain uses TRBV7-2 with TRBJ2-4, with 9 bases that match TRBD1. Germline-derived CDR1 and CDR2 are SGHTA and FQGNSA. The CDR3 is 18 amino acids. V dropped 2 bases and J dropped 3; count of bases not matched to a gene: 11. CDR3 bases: TGTGCCAGCAGCTTAAAAGGGACAGGGAGTGTGGGCAAAAACATTCAGTACTTC. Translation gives CASSLKGTGSVGKNIQYF.

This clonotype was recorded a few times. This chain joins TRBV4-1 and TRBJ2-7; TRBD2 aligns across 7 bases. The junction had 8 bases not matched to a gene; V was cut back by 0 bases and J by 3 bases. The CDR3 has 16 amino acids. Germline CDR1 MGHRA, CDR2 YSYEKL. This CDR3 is CASSQDRLTSSYEQYF. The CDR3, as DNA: TGCGCCAGCAGCCAAGATAGGTTGACTAGCAGCTACGAGCAGTACTTC.

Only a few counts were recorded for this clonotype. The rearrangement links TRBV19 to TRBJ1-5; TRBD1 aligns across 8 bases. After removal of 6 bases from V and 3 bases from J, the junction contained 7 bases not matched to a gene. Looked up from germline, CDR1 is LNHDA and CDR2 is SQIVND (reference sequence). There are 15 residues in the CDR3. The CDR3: CASSLDREDNQPQHF. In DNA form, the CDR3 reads TGTGCCAGTAGCCTGGACAGGGAGGACAATCAGCCCCAGCATTTT.

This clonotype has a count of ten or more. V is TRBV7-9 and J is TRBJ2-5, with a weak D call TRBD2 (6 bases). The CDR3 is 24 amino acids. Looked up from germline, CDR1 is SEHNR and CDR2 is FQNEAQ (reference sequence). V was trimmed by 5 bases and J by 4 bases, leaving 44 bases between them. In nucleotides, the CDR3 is TGTGCCAGCAGCCGAAGCACTCGGAGCGTCCGATCTTGGGGACGGGAGTACGGCGGAGAGACCCAGTACTTC. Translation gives CASSRSTRSVRSWGREYGGETQYF.

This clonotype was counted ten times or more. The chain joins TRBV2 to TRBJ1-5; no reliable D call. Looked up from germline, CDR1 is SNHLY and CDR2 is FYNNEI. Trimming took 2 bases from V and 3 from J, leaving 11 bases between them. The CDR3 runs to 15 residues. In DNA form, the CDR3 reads TGTGCCAGCAGTGAATTATCGGGCCCCAATCAGCCCCAGCATTTT. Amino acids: CASSELSGPNQPQHF.

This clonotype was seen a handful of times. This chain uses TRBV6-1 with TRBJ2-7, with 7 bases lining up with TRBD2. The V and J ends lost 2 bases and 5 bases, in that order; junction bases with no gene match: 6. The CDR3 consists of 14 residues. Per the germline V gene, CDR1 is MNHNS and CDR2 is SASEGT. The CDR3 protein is CASSEYGGTDEQYF. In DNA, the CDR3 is TGTGCCAGCAGTGAATACGGGGGGACCGACGAGCAGTACTTC.

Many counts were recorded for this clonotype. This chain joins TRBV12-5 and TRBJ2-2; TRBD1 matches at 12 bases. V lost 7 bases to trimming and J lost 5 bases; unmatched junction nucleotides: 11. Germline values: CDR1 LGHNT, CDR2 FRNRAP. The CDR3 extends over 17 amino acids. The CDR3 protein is CASASPGTGGATGELFF. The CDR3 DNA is TGTGCTAGTGCCTCCCCCGGGACAGGGGGCGCGACCGGGGAGCTGTTTTTT.

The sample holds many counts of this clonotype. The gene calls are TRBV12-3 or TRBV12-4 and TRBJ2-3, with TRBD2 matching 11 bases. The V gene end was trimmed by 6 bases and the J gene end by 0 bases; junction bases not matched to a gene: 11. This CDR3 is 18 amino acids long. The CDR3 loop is CASRRTSGSGYSTDTQYF. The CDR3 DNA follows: TGTGCCAGCAGACGAACTAGCGGGAGCGGGTATAGCACAGATACGCAGTATTTT.

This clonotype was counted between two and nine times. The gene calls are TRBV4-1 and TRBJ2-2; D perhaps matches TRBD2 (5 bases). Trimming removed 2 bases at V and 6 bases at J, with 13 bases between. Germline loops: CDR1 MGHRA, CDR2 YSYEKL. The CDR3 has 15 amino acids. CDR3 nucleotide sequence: TGCGCCAGCAGCCAAATGGGAGCTAGGGCCGGGGAGCTGTTTTTT. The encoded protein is CASSQMGARAGELFF.

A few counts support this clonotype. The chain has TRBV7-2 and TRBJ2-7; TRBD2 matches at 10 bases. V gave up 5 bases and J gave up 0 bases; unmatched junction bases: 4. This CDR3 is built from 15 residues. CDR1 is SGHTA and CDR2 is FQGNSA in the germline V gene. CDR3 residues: CASSPGTSVSYEQYF. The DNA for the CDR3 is TGTGCCAGCAGCCCCGGGACTAGCGTCTCCTACGAGCAGTACTTC.

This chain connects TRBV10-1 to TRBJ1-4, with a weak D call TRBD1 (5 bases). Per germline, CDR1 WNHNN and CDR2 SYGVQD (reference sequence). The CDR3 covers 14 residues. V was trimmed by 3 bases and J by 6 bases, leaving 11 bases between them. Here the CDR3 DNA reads TGCGCCAGCAGTGAAACCTTACAGGATGAAAAACTGTTTTTT. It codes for CASSETLQDEKLFF.

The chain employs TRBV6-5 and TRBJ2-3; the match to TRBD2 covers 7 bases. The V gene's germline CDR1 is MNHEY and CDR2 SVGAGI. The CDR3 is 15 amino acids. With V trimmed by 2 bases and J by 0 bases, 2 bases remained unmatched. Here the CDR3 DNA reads TGTGCCAGCAGTTACCTGCGGGAGAGCACAGATACGCAGTATTTT. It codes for CASSYLRESTDTQYF.

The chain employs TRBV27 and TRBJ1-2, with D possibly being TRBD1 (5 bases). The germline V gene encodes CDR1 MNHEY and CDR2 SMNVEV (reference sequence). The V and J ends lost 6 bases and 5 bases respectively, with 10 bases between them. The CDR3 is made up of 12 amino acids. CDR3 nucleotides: TGTGCCAGCAGGGGGCCGCGTTATGGCTACACCTTC. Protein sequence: CASRGPRYGYTF.

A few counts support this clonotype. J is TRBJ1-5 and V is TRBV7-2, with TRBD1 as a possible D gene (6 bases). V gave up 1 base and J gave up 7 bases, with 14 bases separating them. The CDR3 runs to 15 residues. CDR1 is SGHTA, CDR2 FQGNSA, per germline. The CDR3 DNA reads TGTGCCAGCAGCTTAGAAGGGGGAGGGGGGCAGCCCCAGCATTTT. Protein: CASSLEGGGGQPQHF.

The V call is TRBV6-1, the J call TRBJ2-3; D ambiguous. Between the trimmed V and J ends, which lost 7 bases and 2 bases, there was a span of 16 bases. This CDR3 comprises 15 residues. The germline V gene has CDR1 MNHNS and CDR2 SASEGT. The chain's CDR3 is CASKRRVYLTDTQYF. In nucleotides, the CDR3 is TGTGCCAGCAAACGCCGCGTCTACCTCACAGATACGCAGTATTTT.

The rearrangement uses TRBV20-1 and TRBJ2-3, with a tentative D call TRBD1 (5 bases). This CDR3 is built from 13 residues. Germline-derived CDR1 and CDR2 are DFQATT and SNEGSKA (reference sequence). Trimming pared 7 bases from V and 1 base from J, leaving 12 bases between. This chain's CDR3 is CSVCSRGTDTQYF. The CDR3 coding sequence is TGCAGTGTTTGCTCCAGGGGCACAGATACGCAGTATTTT.

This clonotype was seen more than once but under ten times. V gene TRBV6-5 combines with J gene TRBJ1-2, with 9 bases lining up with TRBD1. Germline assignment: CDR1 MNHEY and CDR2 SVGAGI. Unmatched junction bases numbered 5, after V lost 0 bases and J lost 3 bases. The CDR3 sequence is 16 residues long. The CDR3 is CASSYSGTGYDYGYTF. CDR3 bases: TGTGCCAGCAGTTACTCAGGGACAGGGTACGACTATGGCTACACCTTC.

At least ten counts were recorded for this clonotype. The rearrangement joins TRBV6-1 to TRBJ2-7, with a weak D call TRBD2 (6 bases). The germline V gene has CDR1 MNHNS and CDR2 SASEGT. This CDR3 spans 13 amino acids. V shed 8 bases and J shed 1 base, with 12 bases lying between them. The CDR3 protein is CASCRGTSYEQYF. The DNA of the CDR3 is TGTGCCAGCTGTCGCGGGACGTCCTACGAGCAGTACTTC.

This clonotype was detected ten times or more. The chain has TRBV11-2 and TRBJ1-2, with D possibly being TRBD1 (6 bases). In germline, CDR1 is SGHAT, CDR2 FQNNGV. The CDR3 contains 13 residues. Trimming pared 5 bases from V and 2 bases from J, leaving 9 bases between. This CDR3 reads CASSQDRNYGYTF. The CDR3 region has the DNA TGTGCCAGCAGCCAGGACAGAAACTATGGCTACACCTTC.

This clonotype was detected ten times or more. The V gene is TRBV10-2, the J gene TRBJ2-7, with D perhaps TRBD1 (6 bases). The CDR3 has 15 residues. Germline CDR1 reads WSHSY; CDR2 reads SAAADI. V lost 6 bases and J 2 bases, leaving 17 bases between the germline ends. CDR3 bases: TGCGCCAGCAGAGAGGGGGACACGGGGACCTACGAGCAGTACTTC. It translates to CASREGDTGTYEQYF.

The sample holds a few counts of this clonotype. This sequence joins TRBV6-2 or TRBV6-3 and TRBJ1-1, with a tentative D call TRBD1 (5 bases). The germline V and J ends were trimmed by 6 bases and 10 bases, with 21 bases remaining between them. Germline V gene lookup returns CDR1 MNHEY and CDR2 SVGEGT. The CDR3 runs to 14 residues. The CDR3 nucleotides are TGTGCCAGCAGGGCCTCCGGGACCTCCGTCCTAGCTTTCTTT. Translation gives CASRASGTSVLAFF.

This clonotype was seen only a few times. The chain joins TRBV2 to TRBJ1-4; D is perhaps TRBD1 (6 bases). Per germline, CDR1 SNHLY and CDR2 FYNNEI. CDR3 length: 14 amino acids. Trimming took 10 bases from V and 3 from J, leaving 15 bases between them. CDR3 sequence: CATANRVPNEKLFF. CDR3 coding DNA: TGTGCCACTGCCAACAGGGTCCCTAATGAAAAACTGTTTTTT.

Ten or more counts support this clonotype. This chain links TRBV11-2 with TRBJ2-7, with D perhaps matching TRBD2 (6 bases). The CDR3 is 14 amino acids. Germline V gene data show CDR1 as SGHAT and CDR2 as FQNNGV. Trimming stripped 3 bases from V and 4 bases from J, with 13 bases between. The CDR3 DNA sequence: TGTGCCAGCAGCTTTTCGGTAGCGGATTACGAGCAGTACTTC. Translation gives CASSFSVADYEQYF. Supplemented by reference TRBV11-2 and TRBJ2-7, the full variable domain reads EAGVAQSPRYKIIEKRQSVAFWCNPISGHATLYWYQQILGQGPKLLIQFQNNGVVDDSQLPKDRFSAERLKGVDSTLKIQPAKLEDSAVYLCASSFSVADYEQYFGPGTRLTVT.

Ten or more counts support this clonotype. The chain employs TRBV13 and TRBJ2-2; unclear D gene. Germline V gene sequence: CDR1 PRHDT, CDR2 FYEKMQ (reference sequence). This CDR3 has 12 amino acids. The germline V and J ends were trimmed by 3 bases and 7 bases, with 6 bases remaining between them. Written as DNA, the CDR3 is TGTGCCAGCAGCTTCCGAAGCGGGGAGCTGTTTTTT. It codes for CASSFRSGELFF.

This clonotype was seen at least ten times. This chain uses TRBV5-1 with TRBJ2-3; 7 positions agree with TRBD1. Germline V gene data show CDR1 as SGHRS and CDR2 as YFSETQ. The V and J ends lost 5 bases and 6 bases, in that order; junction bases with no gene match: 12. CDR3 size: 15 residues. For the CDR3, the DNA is TGCGCCAGCAGACCTCAGAGGGGGCTGAGGGATACGCAGTATTTT. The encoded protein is CASRPQRGLRDTQYF.

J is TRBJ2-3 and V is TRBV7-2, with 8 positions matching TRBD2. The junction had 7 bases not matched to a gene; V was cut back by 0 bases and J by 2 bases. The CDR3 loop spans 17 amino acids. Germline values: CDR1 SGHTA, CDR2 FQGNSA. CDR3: CASSLALPGGITDTQYF. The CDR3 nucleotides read TGTGCCAGCAGCTTAGCGCTCCCGGGAGGGATCACAGATACGCAGTATTTT.

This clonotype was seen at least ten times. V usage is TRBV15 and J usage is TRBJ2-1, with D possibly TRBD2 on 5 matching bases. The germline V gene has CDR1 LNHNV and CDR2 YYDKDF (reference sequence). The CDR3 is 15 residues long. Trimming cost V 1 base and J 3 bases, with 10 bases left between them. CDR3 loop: CATSRGKGDYNEQFF. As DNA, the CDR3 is TGTGCCACCAGCAGAGGTAAGGGAGACTACAATGAGCAGTTCTTC.

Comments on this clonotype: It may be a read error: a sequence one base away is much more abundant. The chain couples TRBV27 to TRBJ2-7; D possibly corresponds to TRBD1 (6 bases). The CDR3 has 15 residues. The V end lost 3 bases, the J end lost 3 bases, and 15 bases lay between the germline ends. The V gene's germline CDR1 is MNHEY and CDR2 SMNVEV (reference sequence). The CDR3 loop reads CASSFPGTRSYEQYF. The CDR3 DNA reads TGTGCCAGCAGTTTCCCCGGGACAAGAAGCTACGAGCAGTACTTC.